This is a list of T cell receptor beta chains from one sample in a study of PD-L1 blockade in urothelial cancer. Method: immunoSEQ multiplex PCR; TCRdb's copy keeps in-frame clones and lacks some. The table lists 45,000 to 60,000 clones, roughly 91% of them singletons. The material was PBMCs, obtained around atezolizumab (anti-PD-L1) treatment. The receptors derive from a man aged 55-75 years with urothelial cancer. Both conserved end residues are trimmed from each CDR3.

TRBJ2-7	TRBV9	ASSVGQGNSYEQY
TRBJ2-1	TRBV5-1	ASTAGGTGGMNEQF
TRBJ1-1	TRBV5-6	ASSWNRVRFTEAF
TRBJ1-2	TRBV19	ASSTAPTGNYGYT
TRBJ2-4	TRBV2	ASSFSGSGKNIQY
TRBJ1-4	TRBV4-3	ASSPQGRGGEKLF
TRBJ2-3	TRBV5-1	ASSLSSGSTDTQY
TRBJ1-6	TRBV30	AWREDSSYNSPLH
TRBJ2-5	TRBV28	ASSLPRGGLGETQY
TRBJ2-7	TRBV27	ASSLSSWQGAAYEQY
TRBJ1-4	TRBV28	ASSPLRGGRDEKLF
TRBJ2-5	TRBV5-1	ASSLAGTSGGGIQETQY
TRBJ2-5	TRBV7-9	ASSRGQWETQY
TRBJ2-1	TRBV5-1	ASSLVAGSHNEQF
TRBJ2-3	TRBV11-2	ASSPSDRVQY
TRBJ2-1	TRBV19	ASSIVGQGAYNEQF
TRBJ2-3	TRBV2	ASSSSGQRTDTQY
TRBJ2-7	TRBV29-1	SVLGTSGTREQY
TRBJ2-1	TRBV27	ATSRGQGATHSYNEQF
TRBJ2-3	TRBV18	ASSVQTPPTQY
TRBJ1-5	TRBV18	ASSTTEYSNQPQH
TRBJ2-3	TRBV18	ASSPSNGRGTDTQY